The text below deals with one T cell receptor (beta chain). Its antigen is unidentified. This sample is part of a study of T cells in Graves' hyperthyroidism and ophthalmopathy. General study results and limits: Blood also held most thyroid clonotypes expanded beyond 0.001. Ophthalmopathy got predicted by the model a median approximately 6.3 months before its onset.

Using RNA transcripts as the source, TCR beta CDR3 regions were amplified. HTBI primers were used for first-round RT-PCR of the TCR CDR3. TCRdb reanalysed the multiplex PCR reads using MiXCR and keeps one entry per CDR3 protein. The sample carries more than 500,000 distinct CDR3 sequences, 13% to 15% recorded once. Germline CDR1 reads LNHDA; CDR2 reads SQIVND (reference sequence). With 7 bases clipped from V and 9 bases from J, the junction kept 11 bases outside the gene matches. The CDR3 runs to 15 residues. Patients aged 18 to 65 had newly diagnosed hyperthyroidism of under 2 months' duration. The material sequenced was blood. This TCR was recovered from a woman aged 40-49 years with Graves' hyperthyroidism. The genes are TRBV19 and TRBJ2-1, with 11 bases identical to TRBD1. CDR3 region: CASTIWGGQGGEQFF. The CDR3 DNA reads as TGTGCCAGTACCATCTGGGGGGGACAGGGGGGTGAGCAGTTCTTC.